Below are 14 T cell receptor beta chains sequenced from a single sample in a study of shared clonotypes between healthy human individuals. TCRdb keeps only in-frame clones here, not all; method: immunoSEQ multiplex PCR. Here the sample spans over 2 million clones, 85% to 95% being singletons. Input material: naive CD4+ T cells sorted from blood. Subset: CD45RA+ positively selected. Receptors originate from a man aged 18 to 30 in good health.

The chain carries TRBV5-6 and TRBJ1-4; no definite D call. Germline CDR1 reads SGHDT; CDR2 reads YYEEEE. V shed 3 bases and J shed 0 bases, with 15 bases lying between them. The CDR3 contains 17 residues. This CDR3 reads CASSSDRHWATNEKLFF. The CDR3 region has the DNA TGTGCCAGCAGCTCGGACCGCCACTGGGCAACTAATGAAAAACTGTTTTTT.

This clone was counted once. The rearrangement uses TRBV4-1 and TRBJ2-3, with D perhaps matching TRBD2 (5 bases). Trimming removed 4 bases from V and 0 bases from J, with 11 bases in between. Germline CDR1 reads MGHRA; CDR2 reads YSYEKL. The CDR3 is 15 residues long. In DNA, the CDR3 is TGCGCCAGCAGCCCCCGTGAGGGTAGCACAGATACGCAGTATTTT. Translation gives CASSPREGSTDTQYF.

The V call is TRBV10-3, the J call TRBJ2-7; 7 nucleotides match TRBD1. Germline CDR1 is ENHRY and CDR2 is SYGVKD. The length of the CDR3 is 14 residues. V was clipped by 5 bases and J by 3 bases; unmatched bases: 7. CDR3 sequence (DNA): TGTGCCATCAGTACTACCGGGACAGACTACGAGCAGTACTTC. It is translated as CAISTTGTDYEQYF.

The V gene is TRBV5-1, the J gene TRBJ1-1, with a tentative D call TRBD1 (5 bases). The CDR3 loop spans 15 amino acids. The V end lost 0 bases, the J end lost 1 base, and 10 bases lay between the germline ends. Germline V gives CDR1 SGHRS, CDR2 YFSETQ. CDR3 amino acids: CASSLDRNSNTEAFF. As DNA, the CDR3 is TGCGCCAGCAGCTTGGACAGGAACTCGAACACTGAAGCTTTCTTT. The variable domain in full, completed from reference TRBV5-1 and TRBJ1-1, reads KAGVTQTPRYLIKTRGQQVTLSCSPISGHRSVSWYQQTPGQGLQFLFEYFSETQRNKGNFPGRFSGRQFSNSRSEMNVSTLELGDSALYLCASSLDRNSNTEAFFGQGTRLTVV.

The chain couples TRBV4-1 to TRBJ2-2; 7 bases match TRBD1. The CDR3 spans 15 residues. Germline V gives CDR1 MGHRA, CDR2 YSYEKL. J was trimmed by 5 bases and V by 8 bases; bases with no gene match: 11. CDR3: CASEIGDRRTGELFF. The CDR3 DNA reads as TGCGCCAGCGAAATCGGGGACAGAAGAACCGGGGAGCTGTTTTTT.

This chain links TRBV27 with TRBJ1-1; D gene ambiguous. Germline lookup yields CDR1 MNHEY and CDR2 SMNVEV (reference sequence). Trimming left V 8 bases short and J 7 bases short, with 11 bases between. The CDR3 has 11 residues. CDR3 DNA: TGTGCCAGCGGGAAGGACGGTGAAGCTTTCTTT. Protein sequence: CASGKDGEAFF.

This chain uses TRBV6-5 with TRBJ2-7; 7 positions match TRBD1. Unmatched junction bases numbered 10, after V lost 6 bases and J lost 2 bases. This CDR3 spans 15 amino acids. CDR1 and CDR2 (germline): MNHEY, SVGAGI. CDR3 DNA sequence: TGTGCCAGCAGAAGAAGCCCGGGACAGACCTACGAGCAGTACTTC. Encoded protein: CASRRSPGQTYEQYF.

The chain recombines TRBV30 with TRBJ2-7; D might be TRBD1 or TRBD2, each matching 5 bases. The V gene's germline CDR1 is GTSNPN and CDR2 SVGIG (reference sequence). V lost 3 bases and J 6 bases, leaving 12 bases between the germline ends. The CDR3 extends over 12 amino acids. CDR3 DNA sequence: TGTGCCTGGAGCCTAAATGGGGGCGAGCAGTACTTC. Translating it yields CAWSLNGGEQYF.

In the case of this clone: A much larger clone sits a single nucleotide away, making a read error possible. The same CDR3 is also encoded by other DNA sequences in this sample. V is TRBV7-2 and J is TRBJ1-5, with 9 nucleotides matching TRBD1. The V gene's germline CDR1 is SGHTA and CDR2 FQGNSA. The CDR3 contains 14 residues. After removal of 6 bases from V and 4 bases from J, the junction contained 4 bases not matched to a gene. For the CDR3, the DNA is TGTGCCAGCAGTCAGACAGGGGGAAATCAGCCCCAGCATTTT. This translates into CASSQTGGNQPQHF.

The chain joins TRBV18 to TRBJ1-6, with 8 bases aligning to TRBD1. In germline, CDR1 is KGHSH, CDR2 LQKENI. With V trimmed by 3 bases and J by 10 bases, 8 bases remained unmatched. The CDR3 is 15 residues long. The CDR3 DNA reads TGTGCCAGCTCACCTCTGACAGGGGATTTATCACCCCTCCACTTT. This sequence encodes CASSPLTGDLSPLHF.

This chain links TRBV19 with TRBJ1-2; no reliable D call. The germline V and J ends were trimmed by 10 bases and 5 bases, with 11 bases remaining between them. This CDR3 has 11 residues. Germline lookup yields CDR1 LNHDA and CDR2 SQIVND (reference sequence). This chain's CDR3 is CATQDYYGYTF. The CDR3 nucleotides are TGTGCCACCCAAGATTATTATGGCTACACCTTC.

The chain joins TRBV5-1 to TRBJ2-3; 8 nucleotides agree with TRBD2. This CDR3 contains 15 residues. CDR1 SGHRS and CDR2 YFSETQ come from the germline V gene. The ends lost 3 bases at V and 5 bases at J; junction bases unmatched: 8. CDR3 DNA: TGCGCCAGCAGCTCGAGCGGGGGAAGTAAAGATACGCAGTATTTT. It yields the protein CASSSSGGSKDTQYF.

The chain carries TRBV28 and TRBJ1-2, with D tentatively TRBD1 (6 bases). This CDR3 has 18 residues. V gave up 6 bases and J gave up 2 bases, with 25 bases separating them. Germline CDR1 reads MDHEN; CDR2 reads SYDVKM. The CDR3 nucleotides are TGTGCCAGCAGACTTACTGCGGGTGGGGACAAGGCCAACTATGGCTACACCTTC. Its translation is CASRLTAGGDKANYGYTF.

A word on this clone: Additional DNA sequences in this sample encode the identical CDR3. The chain uses TRBV18 and TRBJ1-1; 9 nucleotides match TRBD1. V was clipped by 3 bases and J by 4 bases; unmatched bases: 3. Germline CDR1 is KGHSH and CDR2 is LQKENI. CDR3 size: 14 residues. The CDR3 nucleotides are TGTGCCAGCTCACCCGGGACAGGGAGCACTGAAGCTTTCTTT. Protein sequence: CASSPGTGSTEAFF. Full variable domain (rest looked up from reference TRBV18 and TRBJ1-1): NAGVMQNPRHLVRRRGQEARLRCSPMKGHSHVYWYRQLPEEGLKFMVYLQKENIIDESGMPKERFSAEFPKEGPSILRIQQVVRGDSAAYFCASSPGTGSTEAFFGQGTRLTVV.